This entry describes one T cell receptor (beta chain). Antigen unknown. The germline CDR1 and CDR2 sequences are SNHLY and FYNNEI. This CDR3 is 18 amino acids long. The V segment lost 2 bases and the J segment 0 bases; nucleotides outside the gene matches: 7. As defined, naive CD8 cells were CD45RO-negative and positively selected for CCR7, with terminally differentiated effector memory CD45RA+ cells excluded. Genomic DNA (from each subset) was split evenly across several immunoSEQ plates. The table came from immunoSEQ multiplex PCR; TCRdb's copy has only in-frame clones and leaves some out. The table has 550,000 to 750,000 clones, about 95% seen once. This entry is derived from a study of shared clonotypes between healthy human individuals. Study context: CD4 naive and memory got three plates each, CD8 naive two, CD8 memory one. Study results and caveats: Larger richness was generally estimated for naive than memory subsets.

The sample comprised naive CD8+ T cells sorted from blood. This receptor was identified in a woman aged 30 to 39 in good health. The chain employs TRBV2 and TRBJ2-7, with 13 bases matching TRBD2. In DNA form, the CDR3 reads TGTGCCAGCAGTGAACCGACGGGGACTAGCGGGAACTCCTACGAGCAGTACTTC. This codes for CASSEPTGTSGNSYEQYF.